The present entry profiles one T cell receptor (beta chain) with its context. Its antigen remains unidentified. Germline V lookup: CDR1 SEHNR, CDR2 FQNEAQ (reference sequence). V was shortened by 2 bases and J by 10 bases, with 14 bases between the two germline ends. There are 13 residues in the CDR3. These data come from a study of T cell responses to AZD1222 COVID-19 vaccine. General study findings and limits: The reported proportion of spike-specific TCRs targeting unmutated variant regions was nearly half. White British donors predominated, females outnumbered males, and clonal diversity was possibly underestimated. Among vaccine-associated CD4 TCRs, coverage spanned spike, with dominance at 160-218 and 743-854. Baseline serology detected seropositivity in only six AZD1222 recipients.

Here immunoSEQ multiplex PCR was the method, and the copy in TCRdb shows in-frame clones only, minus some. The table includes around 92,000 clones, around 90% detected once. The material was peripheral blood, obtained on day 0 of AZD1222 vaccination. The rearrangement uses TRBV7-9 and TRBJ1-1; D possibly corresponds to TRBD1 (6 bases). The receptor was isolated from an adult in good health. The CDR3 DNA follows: TGTGCCAGCAGCTTAATCCGGGGGCGAGCAGCTTTCTTT. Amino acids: CASSLIRGRAAFF.